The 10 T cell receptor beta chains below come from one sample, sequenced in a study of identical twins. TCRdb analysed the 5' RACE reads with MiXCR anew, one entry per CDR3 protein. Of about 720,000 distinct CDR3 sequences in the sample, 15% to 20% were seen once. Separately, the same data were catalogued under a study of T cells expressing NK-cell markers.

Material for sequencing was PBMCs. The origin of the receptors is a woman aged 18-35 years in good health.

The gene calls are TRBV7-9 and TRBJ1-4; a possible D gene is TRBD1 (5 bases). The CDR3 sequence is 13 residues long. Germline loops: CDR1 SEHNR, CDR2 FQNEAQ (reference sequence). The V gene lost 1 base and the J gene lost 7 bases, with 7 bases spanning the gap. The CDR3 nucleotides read TGTGCCAGCAGCTTAGGGGGCAGTGAAAAACTGTTTTTT. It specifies CASSLGGSEKLFF.

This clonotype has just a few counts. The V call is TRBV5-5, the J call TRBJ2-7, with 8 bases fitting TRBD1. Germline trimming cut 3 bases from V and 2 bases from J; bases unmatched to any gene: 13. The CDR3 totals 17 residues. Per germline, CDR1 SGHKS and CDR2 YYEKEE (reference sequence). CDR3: CASSYISSGGSPYEQYF. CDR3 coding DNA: TGTGCCAGCAGCTACATATCGTCAGGGGGCTCCCCCTACGAGCAGTACTTC.

The chain's CDR3 is CASRNRDYGNEQFF. In DNA, the CDR3 is TGTGCCAGCAGGAACCGGGACTATGGGAATGAGCAGTTCTTC. J is TRBJ2-1 and V is TRBV7-9, with 7 bases aligning to TRBD2. Trimming cost V 6 bases and J 7 bases; bases outside gene matches: 9. Germline V gene sequence: CDR1 SEHNR, CDR2 FQNEAQ (reference sequence). The CDR3 sequence is 14 residues long.

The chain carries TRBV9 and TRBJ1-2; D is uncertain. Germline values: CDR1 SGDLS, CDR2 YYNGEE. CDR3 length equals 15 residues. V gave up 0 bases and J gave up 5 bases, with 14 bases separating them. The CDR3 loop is CASSVAPLMDYGYTF. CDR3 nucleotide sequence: TGTGCCAGCAGCGTAGCTCCCCTGATGGATTATGGCTACACCTTC.

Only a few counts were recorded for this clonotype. This CDR3 reads CASSFRRGGVETQYF. The CDR3 region has the DNA TGCGCCAGCAGCTTCCGACGGGGGGGCGTGGAGACCCAGTACTTC. The chain carries TRBV5-1 and TRBJ2-5; TRBD2 aligns across 8 bases. Unmatched junction bases numbered 8, after V lost 2 bases and J lost 5 bases. Per the germline V gene, CDR1 is SGHRS and CDR2 is YFSETQ. The CDR3 is 15 amino acids.

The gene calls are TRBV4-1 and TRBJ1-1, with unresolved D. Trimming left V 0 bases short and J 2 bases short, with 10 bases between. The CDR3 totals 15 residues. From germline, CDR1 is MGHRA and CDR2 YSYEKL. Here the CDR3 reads CASSQEGILNTEAFF. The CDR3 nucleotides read TGCGCCAGCAGCCAAGAGGGGATTCTAAACACTGAAGCTTTCTTT.

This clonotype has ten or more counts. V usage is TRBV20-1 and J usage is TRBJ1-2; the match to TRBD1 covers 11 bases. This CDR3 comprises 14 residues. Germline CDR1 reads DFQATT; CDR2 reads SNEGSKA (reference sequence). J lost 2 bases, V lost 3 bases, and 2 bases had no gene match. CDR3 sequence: CSARGTGGNYGYTF. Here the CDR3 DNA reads TGCAGTGCTAGGGGGACAGGGGGAAACTATGGCTACACCTTC.

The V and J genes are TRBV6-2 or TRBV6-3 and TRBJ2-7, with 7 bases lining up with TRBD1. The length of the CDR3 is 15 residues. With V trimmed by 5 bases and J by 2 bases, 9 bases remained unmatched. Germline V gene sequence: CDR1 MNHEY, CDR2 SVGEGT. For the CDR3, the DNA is TGTGCCAGCAGTATTGTGGGGACAGCTACCTACGAGCAGTACTTC. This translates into CASSIVGTATYEQYF.

CDR3 sequence (DNA): TGTGCCACCAGCAGAGGCCGTCTTGAAGCTTTCTTT. Encoded protein: CATSRGRLEAFF. The chain joins TRBV15 to TRBJ1-1, with D unclear. The V end lost 1 base, the J end lost 7 bases, and 7 bases lay between the germline ends. The CDR3 has 12 residues. In germline, CDR1 is LNHNV, CDR2 YYDKDF (reference sequence).

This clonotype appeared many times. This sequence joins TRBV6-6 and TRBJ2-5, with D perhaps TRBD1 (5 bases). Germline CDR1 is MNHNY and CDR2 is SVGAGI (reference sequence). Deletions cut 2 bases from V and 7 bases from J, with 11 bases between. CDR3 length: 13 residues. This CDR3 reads CASSYRGIGTQYF. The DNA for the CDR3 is TGTGCCAGCAGTTACAGGGGCATCGGGACCCAGTACTTC.